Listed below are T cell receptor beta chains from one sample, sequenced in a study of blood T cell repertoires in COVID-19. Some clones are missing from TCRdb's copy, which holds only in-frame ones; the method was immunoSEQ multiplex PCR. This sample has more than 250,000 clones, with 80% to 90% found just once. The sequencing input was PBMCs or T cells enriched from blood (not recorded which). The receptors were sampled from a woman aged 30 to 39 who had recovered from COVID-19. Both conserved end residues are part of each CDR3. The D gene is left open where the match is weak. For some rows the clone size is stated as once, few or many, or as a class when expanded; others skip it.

CDR3aa: CATLRTAVYNSPLHF; CDR3nt: TGTGCCACGCTCCGGACAGCCGTCTATAATTCACCCCTCCACTTT; abundance: -; d_gene: -; v_gene: TRBV6-5; j_gene: TRBJ1-6
CDR3aa: CASSLDRPTEAFF; CDR3nt: TGTGCCAGCAGCTTGGACAGGCCCACTGAAGCTTTCTTT; abundance: -; d_gene: -; v_gene: TRBV5-6; j_gene: TRBJ1-1
CDR3aa: CASSRRDVRGNAFF; CDR3nt: TGTGCCAGCAGTCGCCGCGACGTTAGGGGGAATGCTTTCTTT; abundance: -; d_gene: -; v_gene: TRBV7-9; j_gene: TRBJ1-1
CDR3aa: CASSLTGTGIDEQYF; CDR3nt: TGTGCCAGCAGCCTAACCGGGACAGGGATTGACGAGCAGTACTTC; abundance: once; d_gene: TRBD1; v_gene: TRBV7-9; j_gene: TRBJ2-7
CDR3aa: CASSPPYRSSYNSPLHF; CDR3nt: TGTGCCAGCAGTCCGCCTTACCGCAGCTCCTATAATTCACCCCTCCACTTT; abundance: -; d_gene: -; v_gene: TRBV6-6; j_gene: TRBJ1-6
CDR3aa: CASSLQRGGQETQYF; CDR3nt: TGTGCCAGCAGTTTACAGCGGGGGGGCCAAGAGACCCAGTACTTC; abundance: once; d_gene: TRBD2; v_gene: TRBV27; j_gene: TRBJ2-5
CDR3aa: CASSGGARNTEAFF; CDR3nt: TGCGCCAGCAGCGGGGGCGCCAGGAACACTGAAGCTTTCTTT; abundance: once; d_gene: -; v_gene: TRBV5-1; j_gene: TRBJ1-1
CDR3aa: CASSHLTGGYYNEQFF; CDR3nt: TGTGCCAGCAGCCATTTGACAGGGGGTTACTACAATGAGCAGTTCTTC; abundance: -; d_gene: TRBD1; v_gene: TRBV27; j_gene: TRBJ2-1
CDR3aa: CASSIGGGSNQPQHF; CDR3nt: TGTGCCAGCAGTATCGGGGGGGGAAGCAATCAGCCCCAGCATTTT; abundance: -; d_gene: -; v_gene: TRBV6-5; j_gene: TRBJ1-5
CDR3aa: CASSFSTNNYGYTF; CDR3nt: TGTGCCAGCAGCTTTAGCACGAATAATTATGGCTACACCTTC; abundance: -; d_gene: -; v_gene: TRBV7-2; j_gene: TRBJ1-2
CDR3aa: CASSLNGGAAGELFF; CDR3nt: TGTGCCAGCAGCTTAAACGGAGGGGCTGCCGGGGAGCTGTTTTTT; abundance: -; d_gene: -; v_gene: TRBV7-9; j_gene: TRBJ2-2
CDR3aa: CASSDPQGTYYNEQFF; CDR3nt: TGTGCCAGCAGTGACCCACAGGGGACCTATTACAATGAGCAGTTCTTC; abundance: few; d_gene: TRBD1; v_gene: TRBV6-1; j_gene: TRBJ2-1
CDR3aa: CASSPFTGLGTGELFF; CDR3nt: TGTGCCAGCTCACCATTTACAGGATTAGGGACCGGGGAGCTGTTTTTT; abundance: -; d_gene: -; v_gene: TRBV18; j_gene: TRBJ2-2
CDR3aa: CASGLYGGTNEKLFF; CDR3nt: TGTGCTAGTGGTTTGTACGGGGGGACTAATGAAAAACTGTTTTTT; abundance: -; d_gene: -; v_gene: TRBV12-5; j_gene: TRBJ1-4
CDR3aa: CASSLGQGGGYTF; CDR3nt: TGCGCCAGCAGCTTGGGGCAGGGCGGAGGCTACACCTTC; abundance: -; d_gene: -; v_gene: TRBV5-1; j_gene: TRBJ1-2
CDR3aa: CAVGQNTEAFF; CDR3nt: TGTGCCGTGGGGCAGAACACTGAAGCTTTCTTT; abundance: -; d_gene: -; v_gene: TRBV19; j_gene: TRBJ1-1
CDR3aa: CASSPGTSGGRSYNEQFF; CDR3nt: TGTGCCAGTAGTCCGGGGACTAGCGGGGGGCGGTCTTACAATGAGCAGTTCTTC; abundance: -; d_gene: TRBD2; v_gene: TRBV19; j_gene: TRBJ2-1